A single sample gave rise to the 8 T cell receptor beta chains below, sequenced in a study of T cell repertoires in cytomegalovirus infection. A single record per CDR3 protein comes from TCRdb applying MiXCR to the reads. Of under 800,000 distinct CDR3 sequences listed, approximately 24% were seen once; the top ten hold around 7.6%. Sequencing was carried out using CD8+ T cells from PBMCs. The receptors stem from a human donor in good health (CMV status not recorded). Some clones in this sample may be carry-over from other donors' samples.

The chain combines TRBV7-9 with TRBJ1-2; D might be TRBD1 (5 bases). V lost 5 bases, J lost 14 bases, and 15 bases lay in between. Germline CDR1 reads SEHNR; CDR2 reads FQNEAQ (reference sequence). The CDR3 runs to 11 residues. CDR3 region: CASSLGTAPTF. As DNA, the CDR3 is TGTGCCAGCAGCCTCGGGACGGCCCCTACCTTC.

This clonotype showed up just a few times. This chain uses TRBV5-6 with TRBJ2-7; a weak D match, TRBD1 (5 bases). There are 13 residues in the CDR3. Trimming removed 1 base at V and 4 bases at J, with 9 bases between. The germline V gene encodes CDR1 SGHDT and CDR2 YYEEEE. DNA for the CDR3: TGTGCCAGCAGCTTGATGGGGCTTTACGAGCAGTACGTC. This translates into CASSLMGLYEQYV.

The gene calls are TRBV6-5 and TRBJ2-3; 8 bases line up with TRBD1. J lost 5 bases, V lost 0 bases, and 4 bases had no gene match. Germline V gene sequence: CDR1 MNHEY, CDR2 SVGAGI. This CDR3 region has 15 residues. CDR3 DNA: TGTGCCAGCAGTTACTCGGGGACAGGAGGAGATACGCAGTATTTT. It is translated as CASSYSGTGGDTQYF.

This clonotype was seen many times. The V and J genes are TRBV7-2 and TRBJ2-5; D not certain. The V end was cut by 4 bases, the J end by 0 bases, with 6 bases between. The germline V gene has CDR1 SGHTA and CDR2 FQGNSA. This CDR3 is 13 amino acids long. As DNA, the CDR3 is TGTGCCAGCAGCTCCGAGTACCAAGAGACCCAGTACTTC. Its protein is CASSSEYQETQYF.

Regarding this clonotype: A read error is possible here, since a much larger clone lies one base away. The CDR3 carries no conserved terminal phenylalanine or tryptophan, so it likely arises from a read error. The chain uses TRBV12-3 or TRBV12-4 and TRBJ2-3; D is unresolved. The germline V and J ends were trimmed by 3 bases and 5 bases, with 12 bases remaining between them. The CDR3 covers 14 residues. CDR3 amino acids: CASSFLRLGDTQYL. CDR3 bases: TGTGCCAGCAGTTTTCTCAGGTTAGGAGATACGCAGTATCTT.

This clonotype was recorded at least ten times. V is TRBV6-2 or TRBV6-3 and J is TRBJ1-3; D is unresolved. The germline V gene has CDR1 MNHEY and CDR2 SVGEGT. V dropped 4 bases and J dropped 4 bases, with 14 bases sitting between them. The CDR3 loop spans 15 amino acids. In DNA form, the CDR3 reads TGTGCCAGCAGTTCGTCCCGGGCCGAGGGAAACACCATATATTTT. Translation: CASSSSRAEGNTIYF.

J is TRBJ2-7 and V is TRBV7-6, with TRBD1 identical over 10 bases. This CDR3 contains 13 residues. CDR1 is SGHVS, CDR2 FNYEAQ, per germline. The trim removed 5 bases at V and 5 bases at J, leaving 3 bases unmatched. CDR3 coding DNA: TGTGCCAGCAGCCGGGACAGGGGTCACGAGCAGTACTTC. It translates to CASSRDRGHEQYF.

This clonotype was observed a few times. The chain has TRBV10-3 and TRBJ1-2, with 7 bases that match TRBD1. From germline, CDR1 is ENHRY and CDR2 SYGVKD. The CDR3 contains 13 residues. V lost 8 bases and J lost 3; bases outside the gene matches: 6. In nucleotides, the CDR3 is TGTGCCATCCAAGACAGGGTCGACTATGGCTACACCTTC. It is translated as CAIQDRVDYGYTF.